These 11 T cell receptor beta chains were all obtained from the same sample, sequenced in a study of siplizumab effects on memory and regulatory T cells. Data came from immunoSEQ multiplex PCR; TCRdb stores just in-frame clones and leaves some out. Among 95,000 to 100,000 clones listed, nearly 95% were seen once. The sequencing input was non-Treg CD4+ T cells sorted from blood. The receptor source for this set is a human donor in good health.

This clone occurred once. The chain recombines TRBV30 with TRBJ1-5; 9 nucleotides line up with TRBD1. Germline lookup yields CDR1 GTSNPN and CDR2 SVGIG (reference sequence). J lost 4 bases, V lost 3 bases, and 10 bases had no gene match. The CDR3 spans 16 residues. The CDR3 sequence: CAWSPAGTGTNQPQHF. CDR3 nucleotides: TGTGCCTGGAGCCCAGCCGGGACAGGGACTAATCAGCCCCAGCATTTT.

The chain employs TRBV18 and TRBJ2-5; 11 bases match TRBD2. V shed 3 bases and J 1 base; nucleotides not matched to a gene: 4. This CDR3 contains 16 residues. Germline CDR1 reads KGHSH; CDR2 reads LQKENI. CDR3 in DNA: TGTGCCAGCTCACCGATGCTAGCGGGAGGCCAAGAGACCCAGTACTTC. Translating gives CASSPMLAGGQETQYF. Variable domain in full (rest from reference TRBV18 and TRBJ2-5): NAGVMQNPRHLVRRRGQEARLRCSPMKGHSHVYWYRQLPEEGLKFMVYLQKENIIDESGMPKERFSAEFPKEGPSILRIQQVVRGDSAAYFCASSPMLAGGQETQYFGPGTRLLVL.

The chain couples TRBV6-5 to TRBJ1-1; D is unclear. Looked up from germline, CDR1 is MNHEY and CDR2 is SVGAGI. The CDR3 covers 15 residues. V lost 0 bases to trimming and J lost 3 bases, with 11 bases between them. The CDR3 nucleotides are TGTGCCAGCAGTTACTCGGGCAGCCCCTACACTGAAGCTTTCTTT. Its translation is CASSYSGSPYTEAFF.

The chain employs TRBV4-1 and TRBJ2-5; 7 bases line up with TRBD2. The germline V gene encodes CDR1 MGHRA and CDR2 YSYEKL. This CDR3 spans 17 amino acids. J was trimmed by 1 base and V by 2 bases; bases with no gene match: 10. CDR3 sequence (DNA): TGCGCCAGCAGCCAACTAAGGGGAGGGAGGATCCAAGAGACCCAGTACTTC. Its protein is CASSQLRGGRIQETQYF.

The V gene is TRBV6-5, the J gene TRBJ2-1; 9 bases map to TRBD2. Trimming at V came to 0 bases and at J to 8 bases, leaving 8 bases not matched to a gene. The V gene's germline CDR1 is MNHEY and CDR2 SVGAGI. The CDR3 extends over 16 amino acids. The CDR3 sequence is CASSYSWREGFHEQFF. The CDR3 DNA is TGTGCCAGCAGTTACTCTTGGCGGGAGGGATTTCATGAGCAGTTCTTC.

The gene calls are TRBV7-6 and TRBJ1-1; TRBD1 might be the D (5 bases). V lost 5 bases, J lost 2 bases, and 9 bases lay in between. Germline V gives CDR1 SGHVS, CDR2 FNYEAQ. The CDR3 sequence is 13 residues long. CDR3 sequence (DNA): TGTGCCAGCAGCCCGAGGGGAAACACTGAAGCTTTCTTT. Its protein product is CASSPRGNTEAFF.

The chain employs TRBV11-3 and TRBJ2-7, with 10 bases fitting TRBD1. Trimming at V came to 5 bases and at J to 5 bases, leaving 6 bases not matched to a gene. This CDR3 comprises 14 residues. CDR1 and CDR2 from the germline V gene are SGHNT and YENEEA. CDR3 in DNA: TGTGCCAGCAGCCCTCGGACAGGGGGAGACGAGCAGTACTTC. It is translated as CASSPRTGGDEQYF.

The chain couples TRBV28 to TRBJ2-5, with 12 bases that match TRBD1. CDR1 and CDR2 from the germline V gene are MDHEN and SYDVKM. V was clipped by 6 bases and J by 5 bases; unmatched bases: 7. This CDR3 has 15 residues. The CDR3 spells CASRSPGTGGETQYF. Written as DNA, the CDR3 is TGTGCCAGCAGGTCCCCGGGGACAGGGGGCGAGACCCAGTACTTC.

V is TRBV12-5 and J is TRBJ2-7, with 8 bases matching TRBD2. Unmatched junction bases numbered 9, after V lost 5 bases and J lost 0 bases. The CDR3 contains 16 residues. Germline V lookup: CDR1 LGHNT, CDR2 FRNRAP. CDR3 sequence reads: CASGARGGERSYEQYF. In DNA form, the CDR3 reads TGTGCTAGTGGTGCCCGGGGGGGGGAACGCTCCTACGAGCAGTACTTC.

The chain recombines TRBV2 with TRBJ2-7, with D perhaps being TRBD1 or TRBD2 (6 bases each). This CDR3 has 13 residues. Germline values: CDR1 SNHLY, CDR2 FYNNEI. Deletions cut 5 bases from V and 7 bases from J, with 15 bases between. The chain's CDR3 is CASSPGAAREQYF. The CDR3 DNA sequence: TGTGCCAGCAGTCCGGGGGCCGCGCGGGAGCAGTACTTC. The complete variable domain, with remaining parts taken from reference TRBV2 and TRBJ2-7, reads EPEVTQTPSHQVTQMGQEVILRCVPISNHLYFYWYRQILGQKVEFLVSFYNNEISEKSEIFDDQFSVERPDGSNFTLKIRSTKLEDSAMYFCASSPGAAREQYFGPGTRLTVT.

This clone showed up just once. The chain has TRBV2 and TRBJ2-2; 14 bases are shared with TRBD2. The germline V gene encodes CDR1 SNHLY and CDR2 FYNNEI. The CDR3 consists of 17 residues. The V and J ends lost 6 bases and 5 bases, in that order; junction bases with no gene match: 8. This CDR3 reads CASRKGTSGRSTGELFF. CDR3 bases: TGTGCCAGCAGGAAAGGGACTAGCGGGAGAAGTACCGGGGAGCTGTTTTTT.